This is a list of T cell receptor beta chains from one sample in a study of shared clonotypes between healthy human individuals. Data came from immunoSEQ multiplex PCR; TCRdb stores just in-frame clones and leaves some out. The sample shows roughly 650,000 clones, roughly 97% of them seen only once. The material sequenced was naive CD4+ T cells sorted from blood. These receptors all stem from a young woman in good health. The conserved cysteine and the conserved F or W are not part of the CDR3 here.

TRBV18	TRBJ2-7	ASSPLGFNPEQY
TRBV28	TRBJ2-7	ASSLLAAYSYEQY
TRBV5-8	TRBJ2-1	ASSPGIAGWWEQF
TRBV27	TRBJ1-6	ASTWTGRLSPLH
TRBV6-5	TRBJ1-1	ASSFSQNTEAF
TRBV18	TRBJ1-1	ASSSDQNTEAF
TRBV6-1	TRBJ2-2	ASSELTYNTGELF
TRBV7-2	TRBJ2-2	ASSLSSTGELF
TRBV5-5	TRBJ1-2	ASRIEAPGLYGYT
TRBV28	TRBJ2-1	ASSMPGRDNEQF
TRBV5-1	TRBJ1-3	ASSFGTAGNTIY
TRBV9	TRBJ2-6	ASSVGQTGAGANVLT
TRBV28	TRBJ2-7	ASNPGGRSSYEQY
TRBV4-1	TRBJ1-5	ASSQGQRGVEGTQPQH
TRBV18	TRBJ1-5	ASSRGDGSNQPQH
TRBV5-1	TRBJ2-1	ASSLAGAGGYHNEQF
TRBV27	TRBJ2-7	ASSTGSYEQY
TRBV28	TRBJ2-1	ASSLNYNEQF
TRBV6-1	TRBJ1-5	ASSLQGVQPQH
TRBV11-1	TRBJ1-1	ASSAVGGQTEAF
TRBV5-1	TRBJ2-1	ASSTRQGSSYNEQF
TRBV6-5	TRBJ1-4	ASRLDSATNEKLF
TRBV6-5	TRBJ2-7	ASSYSGQETYEQY
TRBV7-8	TRBJ2-7	ASSLVGGGNYEQY
TRBV10-3	TRBJ2-1	AIRGTSGSSYNEQF
TRBV6-5	TRBJ1-2	ASSNPGQATYGYT
TRBV6-1	TRBJ1-3	ASSPNRASGNTIY
TRBV1	TRBJ2-3	TRSRDNQVFDTQY
TRBV4-1	TRBJ2-1	ASSQVPRASYNEQF
TRBV5-4	TRBJ1-2	ASSYRDRGLGYT
TRBV10-2	TRBJ2-7	ASSDHYEQY
TRBV9	TRBJ2-2	ASSDRGTGELF
TRBV2	TRBJ2-7	ASGGGDGSYEQY
TRBV28	TRBJ1-4	ASSPALTNEKLF
TRBV27	TRBJ2-7	ASSRLLAGVLEQY
TRBV11-2	TRBJ2-7	ASSLGQTKY
TRBV9	TRBJ1-3	ASSPGTGNSGNTIY
TRBV11-1	TRBJ1-1	ASSSRQGLTEAF
TRBV28	TRBJ2-3	ASKGVTPSTDTQY
TRBV28	TRBJ1-2	ASSPGTAPPNYGYT
TRBV19	TRBJ2-1	ASSINKGGEQF
TRBV28	TRBJ1-4	ASSLGQGHEKLF
TRBV28	TRBJ2-7	ASSQTSGGYEQY
TRBV28	TRBJ1-5	ASIAGINQPQH
TRBV6-6	TRBJ2-3	ASSDRDRGGDTQY
TRBV5-4	TRBJ2-7	ASSSGMGQLSSYEQY
TRBV9	TRBJ2-3	ASRLAGSDTQY
TRBV11-2	TRBJ1-1	ASSLDTSLYTEAF
TRBV5-1	TRBJ2-7	ASSTGRDRTISYEQY
TRBV11-2	TRBJ2-5	ASSSGLAGVETQY
TRBV27	TRBJ2-1	ASSRLGTSGSNEQF
TRBV30	TRBJ2-7	AWSMEVFEEQY